A few counts support the clone carrying this TCR beta chain. Its specificity is not known. The sample comes from a study of T cells in Graves' hyperthyroidism and ophthalmopathy. Newly diagnosed patients aged 18 to 65 had hyperthyroidism of under 2 months' duration. General study results and limits: In the analysis, a 13 V-J model separated ophthalmopathy from stable hyperthyroidism.

Trimming stripped 6 bases from V and 10 bases from J, with 14 bases between. The CDR3 runs to 12 residues. Germline CDR1 SGHDT, CDR2 YYEEEE. There were TCR beta CDR3 regions amplified from RNA transcripts. The HTBI primer set served for first-round RT-PCR of the TCR CDR3. TCRdb passed the multiplex PCR reads through MiXCR, listing each CDR3 protein once. The table has hundreds of thousands of distinct CDR3 sequences, approximately 14% seen once. The chain links TRBV5-6 to TRBJ2-1; D gene unclear. The TCR was taken from a woman aged 18-35 years with Graves' hyperthyroidism. The specimen sequenced was blood. The chain's CDR3 is CASNGPGKEQFF. The CDR3 DNA reads as TGTGCCAGCAACGGTCCCGGTAAGGAGCAGTTCTTC.